This TCR beta chain stems from a study of early T cells in non-severe SARS-CoV-2 infection (dated by TCRdb to the early 2020s). Study-wide context: TCR sequencing used bulk RNA from unsorted whole blood, so alpha and beta chains could not be paired. The investigation overall reported the following: Matching against VDJdb was skewed toward anti-spike CD8 responses, likely underestimated virus-specific expansions, and missed private and CD4 specificities.

This clonotype came up many times. Its antigen is unknown. It has no much larger one-base neighbor in the sample; base qualities were not kept. The study was a case-control design nested within a healthcare worker cohort in London, UK, with weekly nasopharyngeal swab PCR tests and blood sampling. Healthcare workers were recruited during the week of the UK lockdown, between 23 and 31 March 2020, and followed weekly for up to roughly 16 weeks. The germline V gene (reference sequence) yields MNHNY for CDR1 and SVGAGI for CDR2. V loses 11 bases at its end and J loses 3 bases; junction bases beyond the gene matches: 4. The CDR3 measures 12 amino acids from cysteine to phenylalanine. Here the CDR3 DNA is all that survives: 36 bases in frame from base 1. Libraries were constructed by 5' RACE. Sequencing was performed on a NextSeq 500. Unique molecular identifiers were attached to individual cDNA molecules in the TCR library protocol so that sequencing error and PCR bias could be corrected. Both TCR alpha and beta chains were sequenced, and tight co-correlation was observed between alpha and beta sequence abundances in each sample. The original pipeline was this. V gene, J gene and CDR3 annotation of TCR sequences was performed with Decombinator V4. TCRs were defined as expanded if a significant change between any two time points was detected under a Poisson model with p below 0.0001. Abundances of TCRs were expressed as counts per million after normalisation to the total number of TCRs sequenced in each sample. TRAV1-2 paired with TRAJ12, TRAJ20 or TRAJ33 defined MAIT TCRs, while TRAV10 paired with TRAJ18 defined iNKT TCRs. VDJdb, accessed 1 November 2021, was searched for CMV, EBV and SARS-CoV-2 annotated TCRs, with TCRs annotated for multiple antigens excluded. Starting from the raw public reads, TCRdb applied fastp trimming at Q25, assembled clones with MiXCR and retained in-frame beta chains. Every entry covers one CDR3 protein and lists the most common genes and DNA from its rows. The V and J calls and clone size are TCRdb's, not the authors'. Recorded for this sample are 20,000 to 30,000 distinct CDR3 sequences; around 4% of them occurred a single time. The top ten hold 15% to 18% of the sample.

This chain joins TRBV6-6 to TRBJ2-4, and 7 junction bases match TRBD2. The sequencing input was whole blood. The TCR comes from an adult who was a healthcare worker with PCR-confirmed SARS-CoV-2 infection or an uninfected control (not recorded which). The CDR3 in this case is CAAGGGKNIQYF. The nucleotide sequence is TGTGCCGCCGGCGGGGGCAAAAACATTCAGTACTTC.